This paragraph reports one T cell receptor (beta chain). The sample is drawn from a study of T cells in Graves' hyperthyroidism and ophthalmopathy. Overall study: Before any treatment, at initial diagnosis, peripheral blood was collected.

Amplification yielded TCR beta CDR3 regions, with RNA transcripts as the source. RT-PCR in the first round (using the HTBI primer set) targeted the TCR CDR3. TCRdb processed the multiplex PCR reads anew with MiXCR; each CDR3 protein has one entry. The sample lists some 530,000 distinct CDR3 sequences; 20% to 25% were seen once. V dropped 3 bases and J dropped 7 bases, with 12 bases sitting between them. The CDR3 sequence is 14 residues long. Germline V gives CDR1 MDHEN, CDR2 SYDVKM. Patients affected by ophthalmopathy presented a Clinical Activity Score of at least 3, a NOSPECS grade of at least 4, and disease duration below 3 months.

This receptor was obtained from a woman aged 70-85 years with Graves' ophthalmopathy. This rearrangement joins TRBV28 to TRBJ2-2; the D gene is possibly TRBD2 (6 bases). The sequenced sample was blood. The CDR3 region has the DNA TGTGCCAGCAGTTTTCTCGGGGGAGGCGGGGAGCTGTTTTTT. Residues: CASSFLGGGGELFF.